Listed here are 27 T cell receptor beta chains from one sample, sequenced in a study of cytomegalovirus exposure and HLA in healthy donors. The PCR made use of 60 Vbeta and 13 Jbeta primers. Repertoires were generated with immunoSEQ multiplex PCR, while TCRdb's copy carries only in-frame clones and drops some. The sample shows hundreds of thousands of clones, 76% of them seen only once. The sample comprised PBMCs. These receptors all stem from a man between 18 and 35 years old in good health and CMV-seronegative.

The chain is built from TRBV2 and TRBJ2-3, with TRBD2 matching 7 bases. This CDR3 has 14 residues. Germline lookup yields CDR1 SNHLY and CDR2 FYNNEI. After removal of 4 bases from V and 6 bases from J, the junction contained 7 bases not matched to a gene. Written as DNA, the CDR3 is TGTGCCAGCAGTGGCGGGAGCGGCGGCGATACGCAGTATTTT. Its protein product is CASSGGSGGDTQYF.

About this clone: Other DNA variants within this sample encode the same CDR3. This rearrangement joins TRBV29-1 to TRBJ2-1; TRBD2 aligns across 10 bases. The V and J ends lost 1 base and 0 bases, in that order; junction bases with no gene match: 6. CDR3 size: 17 residues. Germline assignment: CDR1 SQVTM and CDR2 ANQGSEA. CDR3 amino acids: CSVEGTSGKSSYNEQFF. The CDR3 DNA sequence: TGCAGCGTTGAAGGGACTAGCGGTAAGAGCTCCTACAATGAGCAGTTCTTC.

CDR3 region: CASSLGAPRNTEAFF. For the CDR3, the DNA is TGTGCCAGCAGTTTGGGGGCGCCGAGGAACACTGAAGCTTTCTTT. The rearrangement links TRBV27 to TRBJ1-1; D may be TRBD1 (6 bases). Between the trimmed V and J ends, which lost 3 bases and 1 base, there was a span of 12 bases. This CDR3 is built from 15 residues. Germline CDR1 is MNHEY and CDR2 is SMNVEV (reference sequence).

The chain links TRBV2 to TRBJ2-5; 10 positions agree with TRBD1. With V trimmed by 5 bases and J by 4 bases, 10 bases remained unmatched. Germline V gene data show CDR1 as SNHLY and CDR2 as FYNNEI. The CDR3 contains 16 residues. Written as DNA, the CDR3 is TGTGCCAGCAGTCGGAGACAGGGGGCGTTGGGAGAGACCCAGTACTTC. The encoded protein is CASSRRQGALGETQYF.

This sequence joins TRBV7-3 and TRBJ1-1; D perhaps matches TRBD1 (5 bases). The germline V gene encodes CDR1 SGHTA and CDR2 FQGTGA. V was trimmed by 0 bases and J by 10 bases, leaving 12 bases between them. CDR3 size: 13 residues. In DNA form, the CDR3 reads TGTGCCAGCAGCTTAACTCAAGGGGTACCAGCTTTCTTT. Encoded protein: CASSLTQGVPAFF.

The chain has TRBV27 and TRBJ2-3; 7 bases agree with TRBD1. The CDR3 is 15 amino acids. V was clipped by 6 bases and J by 6 bases; unmatched bases: 12. Germline V gene sequence: CDR1 MNHEY, CDR2 SMNVEV (reference sequence). The CDR3 nucleotides are TGTGCCAGCAGCCCCGTGGGAAGGGGGCCCGATACGCAGTATTTT. This sequence encodes CASSPVGRGPDTQYF.

The CDR3 is CASSIGTGGYGYTF. CDR3 in DNA: TGTGCCAGTAGTATAGGGACAGGAGGCTATGGCTACACCTTC. The chain carries TRBV19 and TRBJ1-2, with 7 bases fitting TRBD1. The V gene's germline CDR1 is LNHDA and CDR2 SQIVND (reference sequence). Germline trimming cut 1 base from V and 4 bases from J; bases unmatched to any gene: 3. There are 14 residues in the CDR3.

This chain links TRBV6-5 with TRBJ1-1, with D possibly TRBD1 on 5 matching bases. This CDR3 is built from 13 residues. The germline CDR1 and CDR2 sequences are MNHEY and SVGAGI. V lost 5 bases to trimming and J lost 0 bases, with 7 bases between them. The chain's CDR3 is CASSLRVNTEAFF. The CDR3 DNA reads as TGTGCCAGCAGTCTCAGGGTGAACACTGAAGCTTTCTTT.

The V and J genes are TRBV6-5 and TRBJ2-7, with TRBD1 matching 11 bases. Looked up from germline, CDR1 is MNHEY and CDR2 is SVGAGI. This CDR3 has 14 amino acids. V lost 4 bases to trimming and J lost 5 bases; unmatched junction nucleotides: 4. The CDR3 coding sequence is TGTGCCAGCAGTTCCTGGACAGGGGGCCACGAGCAGTACTTC. Amino acids: CASSSWTGGHEQYF.

In this sample, this clone turned up a few times. This chain joins TRBV29-1 and TRBJ2-1; D is possibly TRBD2 (6 bases). Per germline, CDR1 SQVTM and CDR2 ANQGSEA. The germline V and J ends were trimmed by 4 bases and 5 bases, with 12 bases remaining between them. The CDR3 is 13 residues long. CDR3 bases: TGCAGCGTTGCGGCCCAGCGGGACAATGAGCAGTTCTTC. Residues: CSVAAQRDNEQFF.

The rearrangement uses TRBV28 and TRBJ2-1; TRBD2 aligns across 7 bases. Germline assignment: CDR1 MDHEN and CDR2 SYDVKM. This CDR3 is built from 12 residues. The V segment lost 5 bases and the J segment 12 bases; nucleotides outside the gene matches: 7. The CDR3 is CASSLRVAGQFF. The CDR3 coding sequence is TGTGCCAGCAGTCTCAGGGTAGCGGGGCAGTTCTTC.

Notes on this clone: An end of the junction does not agree with germline; a read error may underlie this. This chain joins TRBV7-7 and TRBJ2-2; D is perhaps TRBD1 (7 bases). Germline assignment: CDR1 SSHAT and CDR2 FNYEAQ (reference sequence). The CDR3 contains 18 residues. The CDR3 loop is CASSLALAGGTVTGELFF. CDR3 bases: TGTGCTAGCAGCTTAGCTCTAGCAGGGGGGACGGTGACCGGGGAGCTGTTTTTT.

The chain uses TRBV11-2 and TRBJ1-1; tentatively, D is TRBD1 (5 bases). The CDR3 is 15 amino acids. Germline V lookup: CDR1 SGHAT, CDR2 FQNNGV. The V gene lost 2 bases and the J gene lost 6 bases, with 16 bases spanning the gap. The CDR3 sequence is CASSLSYGGIAEAFF. CDR3 DNA sequence: TGTGCCAGCAGCTTAAGTTACGGGGGGATTGCTGAAGCTTTCTTT. Together with reference TRBV11-2 and TRBJ1-1, the CDR3 gives the full variable domain: EAGVAQSPRYKIIEKRQSVAFWCNPISGHATLYWYQQILGQGPKLLIQFQNNGVVDDSQLPKDRFSAERLKGVDSTLKIQPAKLEDSAVYLCASSLSYGGIAEAFFGQGTRLTVV.

CDR3 region: CASKGRRNEQFF. The CDR3 coding sequence is TGTGCCAGCAAAGGGAGGAGGAATGAGCAGTTCTTC. This rearrangement joins TRBV2 to TRBJ2-1; weak D call: TRBD2 (6 bases). CDR3 length equals 12 residues. V lost 7 bases and J lost 7, with 11 bases in between. Germline assignment: CDR1 SNHLY and CDR2 FYNNEI.

The gene calls are TRBV11-2 and TRBJ2-5, with TRBD1 as a possible D gene (5 bases). Gene TRBJ2-7 matches the end of the DNA better, so the J call may be wrong. Germline-derived CDR1 and CDR2 are SGHAT and FQNNGV. The CDR3 runs to 15 residues. CDR3 loop: CASSLGQGLLYEQYF. The DNA of the CDR3 is TGTGCCAGCAGCTTAGGGCAGGGTTTACTCTACGAGCAGTACTTC.

For this clone: Other DNA sequences in the sample encode the same CDR3. This chain links TRBV6-5 with TRBJ1-3; 10 nucleotides align to TRBD1. The junction had 2 bases not matched to a gene; V was cut back by 2 bases and J by 4 bases. Germline V gene data show CDR1 as MNHEY and CDR2 as SVGAGI. This CDR3 spans 15 amino acids. The CDR3 loop reads CASSYGTGVGNTIYF. The CDR3 nucleotides are TGTGCCAGCAGTTACGGGACAGGGGTAGGAAACACCATATATTTT.

This clone has a single count. The J gene is TRBJ1-1, the V gene TRBV7-3; no clear D gene. The CDR3 contains 16 residues. Germline assignment: CDR1 SGHTA and CDR2 FQGTGA. The V gene lost 4 bases and the J gene lost 0 bases, with 15 bases spanning the gap. CDR3 amino acids: CASSSAGGYMNTEAFF. The DNA for the CDR3 is TGTGCCAGCAGCTCGGCTGGCGGGTATATGAACACTGAAGCTTTCTTT. The whole variable domain, remainder taken from reference TRBV7-3 and TRBJ1-1, is GAGVSQTPSNKVTEKGKYVELRCDPISGHTALYWYRQSLGQGPEFLIYFQGTGAADDSGLPNDRFFAVRPEGSVSTLKIQRTERGDSAVYLCASSSAGGYMNTEAFFGQGTRLTVV.

A note on this clone: A junction end diverges from the germline sequence, so it may reflect a read error. The chain recombines TRBV2 with TRBJ2-2; 8 bases line up with TRBD1. Germline CDR1 is SNHLY and CDR2 is FYNNEI. This CDR3 has 16 residues. CDR3 bases: TGTGTCAGCAGTGAGATAAGACAGGGGCTCACCGGGGAGCTGTTTTTT. Amino acids: CVSSEIRQGLTGELFF. Drawing the rest from reference TRBV2 and TRBJ2-2, the complete variable domain is EPEVTQTPSHQVTQMGQEVILRCVPISNHLYFYWYRQILGQKVEFLVSFYNNEISEKSEIFDDQFSVERPDGSNFTLKIRSTKLEDSAMYFCVSSEIRQGLTGELFFGEGSRLTVL.

The genes are TRBV6-5 and TRBJ2-7; weak D call: TRBD2 (5 bases). V lost 10 bases and J 6 bases, leaving 19 bases between the germline ends. CDR1 MNHEY and CDR2 SVGAGI come from the germline V gene. This CDR3 has 13 residues. The CDR3 region has the DNA TGTGCCACCCTACTACGGGATTCGGGCGAGCAGTACTTC. Translated: CATLLRDSGEQYF.

This clone has just a few counts. The chain has TRBV7-9 and TRBJ2-7, with D possibly being TRBD2 (6 bases). The ends were cut back, 4 bases at V and 2 bases at J, with 27 bases in the middle. CDR1 SEHNR and CDR2 FQNEAQ come from the germline V gene (reference sequence). The CDR3 runs 19 residues. In DNA, the CDR3 is TGTGCCAGCAGCTCCGGCGCTGTTCTAGCGTCACACGGGACCTACGAGCAGTACTTC. The encoded protein is CASSSGAVLASHGTYEQYF.

This chain connects TRBV5-1 to TRBJ2-5; no clear D. Per the germline V gene, CDR1 is SGHRS and CDR2 is YFSETQ. The length of the CDR3 is 11 residues. V was cut by 2 bases and J by 5 bases, with 4 bases left in between. DNA for the CDR3: TGCGCCAGCAGCTTTCAGGAGACCCAGTACTTC. Amino acids: CASSFQETQYF.

J is TRBJ1-1 and V is TRBV7-8; tentative D call: TRBD1 (6 bases). Trimming took 1 base from V and 12 from J, leaving 21 bases between them. Germline values: CDR1 SGHVS, CDR2 FQNEAQ. The CDR3 is 15 residues long. The CDR3 DNA reads TGTGCCAGCAGCTTAGTAGGATTGGGGGACACGGGACCTTTCTTT. It is translated as CASSLVGLGDTGPFF.

The chain links TRBV7-2 to TRBJ1-2; D unresolved. Looked up from germline, CDR1 is SGHTA and CDR2 is FQGNSA. With 2 bases removed from V and 4 bases from J, the gap between germline ends came to 11 bases. The CDR3 length is 14 residues. The CDR3 here is CASSLLAQVYGYTF. Written as DNA, the CDR3 is TGTGCCAGCAGCTTACTTGCCCAGGTCTATGGCTACACCTTC.

The V gene is TRBV7-9, the J gene TRBJ1-5; the match to TRBD1 covers 7 bases. The CDR3 contains 13 residues. Losses at the gene ends were 0 bases for V and 7 bases for J; bases not matched to a gene: 0. Germline CDR1 and CDR2: SEHNR and FQNEAQ (reference sequence). CDR3 loop: CASSLAGQQPQHF. In nucleotides, the CDR3 is TGTGCCAGCAGCTTAGCGGGACAGCAGCCCCAGCATTTT.

The chain carries TRBV4-2 and TRBJ1-5; D gene unclear. The CDR3 sequence is 17 residues long. The ends were cut back, 1 base at V and 2 bases at J, with 15 bases in the middle. Per the germline V gene, CDR1 is LGHNA and CDR2 is YNFKEQ. CDR3 amino acids: CASSQVAGGFGNQPQHF. The CDR3 DNA follows: TGTGCCAGCAGCCAAGTGGCAGGAGGTTTCGGCAATCAGCCCCAGCATTTT.

The chain carries TRBV20-1 and TRBJ2-7; the D is unclear. The CDR3 is 11 residues long. V lost 3 bases and J lost 7, with 10 bases in between. The germline V gene has CDR1 DFQATT and CDR2 SNEGSKA (reference sequence). In nucleotides, the CDR3 is TGCAGTGCTAGGTCCGCCGGGGAGCAGTACTTC. Its protein product is CSARSAGEQYF.

The rearrangement links TRBV6-4 to TRBJ1-1; D unclear. There are 13 residues in the CDR3. With 0 bases removed from V and 8 bases from J, the gap between germline ends came to 10 bases. Germline CDR1 and CDR2: MRHNA and SNTAGT. The CDR3: CASSDSNAKEAFF. The CDR3 nucleotides read TGTGCCAGCAGTGACTCGAACGCTAAAGAAGCTTTCTTT.